This is a list of T cell receptor beta chains from one sample in a study of early T cells in non-severe SARS-CoV-2 infection. TCRdb re-analysed the 5' RACE reads in MiXCR, keeping a single row per CDR3 protein. Found here are tens of thousands of distinct CDR3 sequences, less than 15% of them singletons; the top ten hold 5% to 5.5%. The sample taken for sequencing was whole blood. These TCRs come from an adult who was a healthcare worker with PCR-confirmed SARS-CoV-2 infection or an uninfected control (not recorded which). Both conserved end residues are part of each CDR3. The order of the fields is V gene, clone size, CDR3 protein. Clone size is stated in some rows and not others, as once, few, many or a class when expanded.

>TRBV11-3|many
CASSLEAGGSYEQYF
>TRBV23-1|many
CASSYIARQGDLEQFF
>TRBV5-1|few
CASSRTLSGSYEQYF
>TRBV7-9|-
CASSSRDWGYTF
>TRBV9|many
CASSVATTGIYTGELFF
>TRBV24-1|many
CATSGPSLGSTDTQYF
>TRBV2|few
CASSEVQTLTEAFF
>TRBV11-2|many
CASSGQNSNQPQHF
>TRBV29-1|many
CSVRGGQGASDTQYF
>TRBV7-9|-
CASSQPGQGAKLFF
>TRBV5-1|-
CASSLGGLAPYEQYF
>TRBV18|many
CASSPRQGKSTDTQYF
>TRBV29-1|few
CSVEDRTGKVEAFF
>TRBV30|many
CAWGSPQRNF
>TRBV11-3|few
CASSPSQGYGYTF
>TRBV29-1|once
CSAIIVNTGELFF
>TRBV21-1|few
CASSKTIQFF
>TRBV25-1|-
CASSGFGSSYEQYF
>TRBV7-2|-
CASSLGAGWASYEQYF
>TRBV19|-
CASLDPGDRDTQYF
>TRBV12-3/TRBV12-4|-
CASSLMLSDRDYNEQFF
>TRBV19|-
CASSVGAVKMDEQYF
>TRBV12-3/TRBV12-4|many
CASSFTTVGTGELFF
>TRBV11-2|few
CASSLDGGLAHEQFF
>TRBV7-9|few
CASRLRTSGYNEQFF
>TRBV12-3/TRBV12-4|many
CASSLSQGGEKLFF
>TRBV9|few
CASSAQELTGLGYEQYF
>TRBV14|-
CASSLRTGLNTEAFF
>TRBV19|-
CASTSDPGTANTGELFF
>TRBV2|-
CASSTDRGRTEAFF
>TRBV20-1|many
CSAPLRDRGDNEQFF
>TRBV12-3/TRBV12-4|many
CASSFLVYEQYF